This is a list of T cell receptor beta chains from one sample in a study of T-cell reconstitution after alpha-beta-depleted transplantation in children. TCRdb reprocessed the PCR reads with MiXCR, giving one entry per CDR3 protein. The sample holds just under 550,000 distinct CDR3 sequences, around 18% seen once. The starting material was PBMCs from the stem cell graft donor, obtained from the stem cell graft. These receptors were obtained from a human donor who donated a stem cell graft to a child with acute lymphoblastic leukemia. The CDR3 runs from the conserved cysteine through the conserved F or W. D genes are given only for firm matches.

J,D,V,CDR3
TRBJ2-7,TRBD2,TRBV29-1,CSTGGGAYEQYF
TRBJ1-5,-,TRBV5-1,CASSLGIGAWPQHF
TRBJ1-2,-,TRBV9,CASSVNPDGDYGYTF
TRBJ1-2,-,TRBV30,CAWSVGSWRDGYTF
TRBJ1-2,-,TRBV12-3/TRBV12-4,CASSLAASYGYTF
TRBJ2-5,TRBD2,TRBV12-5,CASGLGASGTETQYF
TRBJ2-6,-,TRBV9,CASSVYNLPEGANVLTF
TRBJ2-1,-,TRBV11-2,CASSLGGSPPYEQFF
TRBJ2-6,-,TRBV7-6,CASSPQISGANVLTF
TRBJ2-5,TRBD2,TRBV6-1,CAGRVPGAKTQYF
TRBJ2-7,-,TRBV3-1,CASSQGSGSYEQYF
TRBJ1-2,TRBD1,TRBV3-1,CASSAPRGLTYGYTF
TRBJ1-5,TRBD1,TRBV12-3/TRBV12-4,CASSWTGVGNQPQHF
TRBJ2-7,-,TRBV5-1,CASSLETLYEQYF
TRBJ1-5,-,TRBV5-5,CASSLIGGDGQPQHF
TRBJ2-1,-,TRBV13,CASSLSRDGAGPLNEQFF
TRBJ2-2,-,TRBV27,CASGRRIPLGGELFF